The 14 T cell receptor beta chains listed next were all sequenced from one sample in a study of T cells after somatic rescue of genetic block. Some clones are missing from TCRdb's copy, which holds only in-frame ones; the method was immunoSEQ multiplex PCR. The sample shows about 12,000 clones, approximately 79% of them seen only once. Material for sequencing was peripheral blood mononuclear cells (PBMCs). These receptors originate from a boy aged 5-17 years.

The chain joins TRBV10-3 to TRBJ2-1, with D perhaps TRBD2 (5 bases). The germline gives CDR1 ENHRY, CDR2 SYGVKD. Trimming removed 3 bases from V and 4 bases from J, with 13 bases in between. There are 15 residues in the CDR3. The CDR3 bases are TGTGCCATCAGTGAAAAGCGGATAGGTTACAATGAGCAGTTCTTC. Protein product: CAISEKRIGYNEQFF.

The chain is built from TRBV6-1 and TRBJ2-5, with 9 positions matching TRBD1. This CDR3 comprises 14 residues. V lost 6 bases and J lost 5; bases outside the gene matches: 7. Germline loops: CDR1 MNHNS, CDR2 SASEGT. The CDR3 loop reads CASRNRGQGETQYF. In DNA, the CDR3 is TGTGCCAGCAGAAACAGGGGGCAGGGGGAGACCCAGTACTTC.

V and J are TRBV7-6 and TRBJ2-3; D remains ambiguous. Trimming left V 0 bases short and J 6 bases short, with 22 bases between. Germline V CDR1 and CDR2: SGHVS, FNYEAQ. The CDR3 is made up of 18 amino acids. DNA for the CDR3: TGTGCCAGCAGCTTAGCGATCGCCCTAGTTGGGTGGTACGATACGCAGTATTTT. Residues: CASSLAIALVGWYDTQYF.

This clone occurred once. CDR3 bases: TGTGCCATCAGCCCCGATGCGGGACAGACCTACGAGCAGTACTTC. This gives the protein CAISPDAGQTYEQYF. The rearrangement uses TRBV10-3 and TRBJ2-7, with a possible D match to TRBD1 (7 bases). Trimming shortened V by 6 bases and J by 2 bases, and 17 bases separated the two germline ends. The CDR3 spans 15 residues. Germline V gives CDR1 ENHRY, CDR2 SYGVKD.

The J gene is TRBJ2-1, the V gene TRBV27, with a weak D call TRBD1 (5 bases). Trimming removed 5 bases at V and 7 bases at J, with 6 bases between. This CDR3 contains 11 residues. Germline CDR1 and CDR2: MNHEY and SMNVEV (reference sequence). CDR3 region: CASSPGNEQFF. In nucleotides, the CDR3 is TGTGCCAGCAGTCCAGGGAATGAGCAGTTCTTC.

The chain employs TRBV27 and TRBJ2-3, with 7 bases lining up with TRBD2. With 4 bases clipped from V and 4 bases from J, the junction kept 5 bases outside the gene matches. In germline, CDR1 is MNHEY, CDR2 SMNVEV (reference sequence). This CDR3 has 14 residues. CDR3 DNA: TGTGCCAGCAGTTCCCGGACTAGATCAGATACGCAGTATTTT. This codes for CASSSRTRSDTQYF.

This chain connects TRBV6-5 to TRBJ2-2; TRBD2 matches 9 bases. Germline lookup yields CDR1 MNHEY and CDR2 SVGAGI. The CDR3 has 16 residues. The J segment lost 8 bases and the V segment lost 4 bases, leaving 11 bases of the junction unmatched. Here the CDR3 DNA reads TGTGCCAGCAGTTTATTAGCGGGGGTTCCGAGTGGGGAGCTGTTTTTT. It is translated as CASSLLAGVPSGELFF.

The chain is built from TRBV15 and TRBJ2-3, with D unclear. The V gene's germline CDR1 is LNHNV and CDR2 YYDKDF (reference sequence). The CDR3 is 17 amino acids. V gave up 0 bases and J gave up 1 base, with 14 bases separating them. The CDR3 spells CATSRDGSTSGTDTQYF. Here the CDR3 DNA reads TGTGCCACCAGCAGAGATGGCAGTACCTCTGGCACAGATACGCAGTATTTT.

The table lists this clone with a few counts. This chain joins TRBV27 and TRBJ1-1; the match to TRBD1 covers 9 bases. The J segment lost 5 bases and the V segment lost 1 base, leaving 5 bases of the junction unmatched. Germline assignment: CDR1 MNHEY and CDR2 SMNVEV (reference sequence). The length of the CDR3 is 15 residues. The chain's CDR3 is CASSLFWTGDTEAFF. The CDR3 DNA is TGTGCCAGCAGTTTATTCTGGACAGGGGATACTGAAGCTTTCTTT.

The chain couples TRBV27 to TRBJ2-7; tentative D call: TRBD1 (5 bases). The V and J ends lost 2 bases and 7 bases respectively, with 15 bases between them. The CDR3 runs to 14 residues. Looked up from germline, CDR1 is MNHEY and CDR2 is SMNVEV (reference sequence). Written as DNA, the CDR3 is TGTGCCAGCAGTTTAGGACACGGACAAAGGGAGCAGTACTTC. Translating it yields CASSLGHGQREQYF.

The chain uses TRBV11-2 and TRBJ2-3; TRBD2 matches 9 bases. Germline assignment: CDR1 SGHAT and CDR2 FQNNGV. Trimming took 5 bases from V and 8 from J; bases not matched to a gene: 8. This CDR3 has 14 amino acids. The chain's CDR3 is CASSHGLAPRTQYF. The CDR3 DNA reads TGTGCCAGCAGCCACGGACTAGCGCCGCGTACGCAGTATTTT.

Remarks on this clone: A single base separates this from a much larger clone, so it may be a read error. The chain is built from TRBV6-9 and TRBJ1-2; 7 bases line up with TRBD1. The ends lost 5 bases at V and 4 bases at J; junction bases unmatched: 4. The germline V gene encodes CDR1 MNHGY and CDR2 SVAAGI. The CDR3 totals 13 residues. The CDR3 sequence is CASSMSGGYGYTF. The CDR3 nucleotides are TGTGCCAGCAGTATGTCAGGGGGCTATGGCTACACCTTC.

This chain uses TRBV28 with TRBJ1-5; possibly TRBD1 for D (5 bases). CDR1 is MDHEN and CDR2 is SYDVKM in the germline V gene. This CDR3 comprises 18 residues. V dropped 7 bases and J dropped 2 bases, with 24 bases sitting between them. CDR3 sequence: CASTSYYPGGGGNQPQHF. The CDR3 DNA is TGTGCCAGCACCTCATATTACCCGGGGGGAGGGGGCAATCAGCCCCAGCATTTT.

CDR3 loop: CASSYGPALPQHF. The CDR3 DNA reads TGTGCCAGCAGTTACGGGCCAGCCCTGCCCCAGCATTTT. The V gene is TRBV6-5, the J gene TRBJ1-5; D not resolved. Between the trimmed V and J ends, which lost 2 bases and 9 bases, there was a span of 11 bases. The V gene's germline CDR1 is MNHEY and CDR2 SVGAGI. The CDR3 extends over 13 amino acids.